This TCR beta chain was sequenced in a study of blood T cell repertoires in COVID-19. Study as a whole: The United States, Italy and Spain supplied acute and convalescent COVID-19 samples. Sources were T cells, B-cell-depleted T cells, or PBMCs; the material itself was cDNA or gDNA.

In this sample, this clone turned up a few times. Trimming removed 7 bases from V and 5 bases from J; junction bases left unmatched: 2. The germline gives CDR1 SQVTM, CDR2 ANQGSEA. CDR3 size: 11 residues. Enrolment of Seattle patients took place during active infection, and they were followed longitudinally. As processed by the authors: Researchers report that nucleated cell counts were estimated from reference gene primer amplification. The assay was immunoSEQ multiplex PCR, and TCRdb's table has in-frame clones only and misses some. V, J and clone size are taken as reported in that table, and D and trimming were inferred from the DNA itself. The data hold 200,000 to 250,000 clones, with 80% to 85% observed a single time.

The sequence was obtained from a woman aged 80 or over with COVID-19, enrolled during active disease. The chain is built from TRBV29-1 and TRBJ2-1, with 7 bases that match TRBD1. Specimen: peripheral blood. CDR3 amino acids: CSAGQDNEQFF. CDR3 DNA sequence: TGCAGCGCCGGACAGGACAATGAGCAGTTCTTC.